The clone carrying this TCR beta chain was observed a few times. Its antigen is undetermined. Per the germline V gene, CDR1 is SGDLS and CDR2 is YYNGEE. Trimming cost V 7 bases and J 1 base, with 17 bases left between them. This CDR3 contains 15 residues. These data originate in a study of naive and memory T cell subsets. Study-level results: A clonotype means one alpha or beta sequence, not an alpha/beta pair. Diversity fell and Gini index rose from naive through CM, EM, EMRA.

Both TRBC1 and TRBC2 were covered by a beta constant-region primer of two equimolar oligonucleotides. Using its own MiXCR run on the UMI-ligation and nested PCR reads, TCRdb lists one record per CDR3 protein. Counted here are roughly 140,000 distinct CDR3 sequences, about a sixth occurring once; the ten biggest clones make up 0.14% to 0.15%. CD4 T cells were positively selected, then CD8 T cells from the CD4-negative fraction. The sequence was obtained from a human donor in good health. Sequenced: naive CD4+ T cells from blood. V usage is TRBV9 and J usage is TRBJ2-5; D may be TRBD1 or TRBD2 (7 bases each). The CDR3 DNA reads TGTGCCAGCCAGCGCAGGGGGGGCAGCCAAGAGACCCAGTACTTC. Encoded protein: CASQRRGGSQETQYF.